This T cell receptor (beta chain) was sequenced in a study of blood T cell repertoires in COVID-19. Study context: The origin of the acute and convalescent COVID-19 samples was the United States, Italy and Spain. The analysed material was cDNA or gDNA that came from T cells, B-cell-depleted T cells, or PBMCs.

How the authors handled the data: Nucleated cell number was recorded as an estimate derived from reference gene primer amplification. Method: immunoSEQ multiplex PCR; TCRdb's copy keeps in-frame clones and lacks some. That table gives V, J and clone size, and the DNA gave D and trimming. The repertoire consists of hundreds of thousands of clones, with approximately 85% occurring once and the leading ten covering 4.5% to 5.5%. This receptor was obtained from a man in his fifties or sixties with active or convalescent COVID-19. Sequencing was carried out using peripheral blood.

CDR3 nucleotides: TGTGCCAGCAGCGCGGTGACTAGCACAGATACGCAGTATTTT. Its protein product is CASSAVTSTDTQYF. V and J are TRBV9 and TRBJ2-3; D remains ambiguous. This CDR3 region has 14 residues. V was clipped by 3 bases and J by 0 bases, with 8 bases between them. Per germline, CDR1 SGDLS and CDR2 YYNGEE.